These 5 T cell receptor beta chains were all obtained from the same sample, sequenced in a study of molecular identifiers for immune sequencing clone quantification. TCRdb reprocessed the PCR reads via MiXCR and lists one record per CDR3 protein. The table includes 30,000 to 40,000 distinct CDR3 sequences, about a fifth detected once. Sequenced: naive CD8+ T cells from blood, with Jurkat cell RNA spiked in. Sample subset: FACS-sorted CD8+CD4-CCR7+CD45RA+ naive T cells. These TCRs come from a human donor in good health. Some libraries in this study had Jurkat cell RNA spiked in.

This clonotype was seen many times. V gene TRBV7-6 combines with J gene TRBJ2-2; a weak D match, TRBD2 (6 bases). Germline V gene sequence: CDR1 SGHVS, CDR2 FNYEAQ. CDR3 size: 17 residues. Trimming removed 1 base from V and 4 bases from J, with 16 bases in between. The CDR3 sequence: CASSLVGSSDSTGELFF. CDR3 DNA: TGTGCCAGCAGCTTAGTTGGGTCTAGCGATTCCACCGGGGAGCTGTTTTTT. Variable domain in full (rest from reference TRBV7-6 and TRBJ2-2): GAGVSQSPRYKVTKRGQDVALRCDPISGHVSLYWYRQALGQGPEFLTYFNYEAQQDKSGLPNDRFSAERPEGSISTLTIQRTEQRDSAMYRCASSLVGSSDSTGELFFGEGSRLTVL.

As concerns this clonotype: At one boundary the junction diverges from the germline segment, which might be a read error. V usage is TRBV3-1 and J usage is TRBJ2-3; D possibly corresponds to TRBD1 (6 bases). Germline V lookup: CDR1 LGHDT, CDR2 YNNKEL (reference sequence). The CDR3 is 16 amino acids. The CDR3: CASSQVWNRATGTQYF. The DNA for the CDR3 is TGTGCCAGCAGCCAAGTTTGGAACAGGGCCACAGGTACGCAGTATTTC.

This clonotype was observed at least ten times. This chain joins TRBV4-3 and TRBJ2-3; D is ambiguous. The germline V and J ends were trimmed by 1 base and 4 bases, with 21 bases remaining between them. This CDR3 has 18 amino acids. Germline V lookup: CDR1 LGHNA, CDR2 YSLEER. The CDR3 region has the DNA TGCGCCAGCAGCCAAGTTCTCTACAGTCTCTCCCCCGCAGATACGCAGTATTTT. As protein: CASSQVLYSLSPADTQYF.

This clonotype came up many times. The chain carries TRBV23-1 and TRBJ1-3; the D is unclear. TRBV23-1 is an ORF, with its function uncertain. The V end was cut by 2 bases, the J end by 2 bases, with 13 bases between. The CDR3 is 16 residues long. CDR3 bases: TGCGCCAGCAGTCAACACAATCCTGGCGCTGGAAACACCATATATTTT. Its protein product is CASSQHNPGAGNTIYF.

This clonotype has a count of ten or more. The chain employs TRBV7-4 and TRBJ2-5, with D unclear. The CDR3 sequence is 16 residues long. Germline V lookup: CDR1 SGHVT, CDR2 SQSDAQ. Trimming removed 2 bases from V and 3 bases from J, with 16 bases in between. CDR3 sequence: CASSLIFFGGKETQYF. The CDR3 DNA sequence: TGTGCCAGCAGCTTAATATTTTTTGGCGGAAAAGAGACCCAGTACTTC.